Listed below are T cell receptor beta chains from one sample, sequenced in a study of blood T cells in healthy people across ages. MiXCR was run by TCRdb on the 5' RACE reads, yielding one entry per CDR3 protein. Of around 1,900,000 distinct CDR3 sequences in the sample, about 39% were seen once. The sequenced sample was blood. These receptors all stem from a human donor in good health. Both conserved end residues are part of each CDR3. A D gene is named only where the DNA matches it firmly.

V: TRBV7-2
D: TRBD1
CDR3: CASSLYRGRDEQFF

V: TRBV11-2
D: TRBD1
CDR3: CASSVMTGQSEQYF

V: TRBV12-3/TRBV12-4
D: TRBD1
CDR3: CASGGTGGQPQHF

V: TRBV7-2
D: TRBD1
CDR3: CASSHTTGTGFEKLFF

V: TRBV29-1
D: .
CDR3: CSVRRGTEAFF

V: TRBV6-2/TRBV6-3
D: TRBD1
CDR3: CASSTGRTQYF

V: TRBV12-3/TRBV12-4
D: .
CDR3: CASSPTGLEQYF

V: TRBV5-6
D: TRBD1
CDR3: CASSLYEGQNHNEQFF

V: TRBV7-9
D: .
CDR3: CASSLVARETPAFF

V: TRBV6-6
D: TRBD1
CDR3: CASSPGTGFRSHYGYTF

V: TRBV29-1
D: .
CDR3: CSVGFSGVEQYF

V: TRBV6-2/TRBV6-3
D: .
CDR3: CASSPYMGVFGYTF

V: TRBV20-1
D: TRBD1
CDR3: CSAREVPGQGTANYGYTF

V: TRBV6-2/TRBV6-3
D: TRBD1
CDR3: CASSYSMGQVHYGYTF

V: TRBV20-1
D: .
CDR3: CSASWDGERSEQYF

V: TRBV7-2
D: .
CDR3: CASSLRGTGSPLHF

V: TRBV7-9
D: .
CDR3: CASSLRGPGGHGEQFF

V: TRBV4-2
D: TRBD2
CDR3: CASSPLLGTIYEQYF

V: TRBV11-3
D: TRBD1
CDR3: CASSLARGPHEQYF

V: TRBV20-1
D: .
CDR3: CSASLGLDNEQFF

V: TRBV5-5
D: TRBD1
CDR3: CASSRGTESGYTF

V: TRBV5-1
D: TRBD2
CDR3: CASSRGTSGDTYNEQFF

V: TRBV7-2
D: .
CDR3: CASSFAAGTHNEQFF

V: TRBV28
D: .
CDR3: CASSLWNEGGNTEAFF

V: TRBV27
D: .
CDR3: CASSFGIGSEAFF

V: TRBV28
D: .
CDR3: CASSLGVHRQQYF

V: TRBV7-2
D: TRBD1
CDR3: CASSLVGTGYNEQYF

V: TRBV12-3/TRBV12-4
D: TRBD2
CDR3: CASSFRAGAYYEQYF

V: TRBV12-3/TRBV12-4
D: TRBD2
CDR3: CASRTSGSQFF

V: TRBV2
D: .
CDR3: CASSQDGYQETQYF

V: TRBV2
D: TRBD1
CDR3: CASRRDRVSSYEQYF

V: TRBV10-3
D: TRBD1
CDR3: CAISQGQGAIEQYF

V: TRBV2
D: TRBD1
CDR3: CASSEGAGGYEQYF

V: TRBV20-1
D: .
CDR3: CSAEVTFSYNEQFF

V: TRBV10-3
D: TRBD2
CDR3: CAISGGLAGEGETQYF